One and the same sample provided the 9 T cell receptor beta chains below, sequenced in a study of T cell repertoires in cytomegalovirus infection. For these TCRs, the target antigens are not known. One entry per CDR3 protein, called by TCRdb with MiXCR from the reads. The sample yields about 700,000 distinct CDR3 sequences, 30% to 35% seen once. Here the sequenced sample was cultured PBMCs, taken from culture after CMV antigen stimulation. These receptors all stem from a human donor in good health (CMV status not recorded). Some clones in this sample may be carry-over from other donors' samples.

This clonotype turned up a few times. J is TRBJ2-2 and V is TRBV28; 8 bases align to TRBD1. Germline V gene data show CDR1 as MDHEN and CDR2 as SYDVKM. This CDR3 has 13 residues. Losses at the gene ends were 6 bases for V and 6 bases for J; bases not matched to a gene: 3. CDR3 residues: CASRQGGAGELFF. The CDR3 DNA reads TGTGCCAGCAGACAGGGGGGTGCCGGGGAGCTGTTTTTT.

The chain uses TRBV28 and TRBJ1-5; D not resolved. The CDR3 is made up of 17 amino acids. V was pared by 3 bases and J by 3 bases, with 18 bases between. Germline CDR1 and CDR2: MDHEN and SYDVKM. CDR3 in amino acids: CASSLGRRRRINQPQHF. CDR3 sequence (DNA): TGTGCCAGCAGTTTGGGGAGACGTCGCAGGATCAATCAGCCCCAGCATTTT.

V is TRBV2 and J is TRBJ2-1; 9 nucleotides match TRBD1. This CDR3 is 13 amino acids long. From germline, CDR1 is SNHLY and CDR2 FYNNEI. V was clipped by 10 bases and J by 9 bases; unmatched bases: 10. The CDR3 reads CATQRDREAEQFF. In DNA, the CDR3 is TGTGCCACTCAGAGGGACAGGGAGGCTGAGCAGTTCTTC.

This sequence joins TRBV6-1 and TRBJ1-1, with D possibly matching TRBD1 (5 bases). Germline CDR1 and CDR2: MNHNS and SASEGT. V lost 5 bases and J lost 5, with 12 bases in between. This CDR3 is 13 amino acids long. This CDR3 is CASSWGEGTEAFF. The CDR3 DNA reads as TGTGCCAGCAGTTGGGGGGAAGGGACTGAAGCTTTCTTT.

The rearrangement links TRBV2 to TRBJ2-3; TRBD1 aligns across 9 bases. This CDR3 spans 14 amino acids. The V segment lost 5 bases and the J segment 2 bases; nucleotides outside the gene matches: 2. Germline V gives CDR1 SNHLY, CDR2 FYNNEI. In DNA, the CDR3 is TGTGCCAGCAGTTGGGACAGGGACACAGATACGCAGTATTTT. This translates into CASSWDRDTDTQYF.

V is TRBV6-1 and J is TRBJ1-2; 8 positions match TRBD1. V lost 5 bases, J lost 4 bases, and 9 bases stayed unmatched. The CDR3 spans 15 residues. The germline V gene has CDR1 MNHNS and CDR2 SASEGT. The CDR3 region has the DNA TGTGCCAGCAGTCCGGGGACAGGCACTTCCTATGGCTACACCTTC. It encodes CASSPGTGTSYGYTF.

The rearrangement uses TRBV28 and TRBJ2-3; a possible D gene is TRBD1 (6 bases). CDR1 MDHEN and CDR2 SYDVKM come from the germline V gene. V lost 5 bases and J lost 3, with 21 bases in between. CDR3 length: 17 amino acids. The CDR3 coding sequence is TGTGCCAGCAGTATCCTACCTTGGGGGCTTGGTACAGATACGCAGTATTTT. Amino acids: CASSILPWGLGTDTQYF.

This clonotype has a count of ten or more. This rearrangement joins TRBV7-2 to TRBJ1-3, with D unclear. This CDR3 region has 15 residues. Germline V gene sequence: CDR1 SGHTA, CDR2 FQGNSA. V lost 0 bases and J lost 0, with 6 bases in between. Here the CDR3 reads CASSLARTSGNTIYF. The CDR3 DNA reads TGTGCCAGCAGCTTAGCGCGGACCTCTGGAAACACCATATATTTT.

For the CDR3, the DNA is TGTGCCAGCAGCTTGGTTGGACAGGAACGGTCACCCCTCCACTTT. This codes for CASSLVGQERSPLHF. The chain has TRBV5-4 and TRBJ1-6; TRBD1 aligns across 7 bases. Germline V lookup: CDR1 SGHNT, CDR2 YYREEE (reference sequence). With V trimmed by 0 bases and J by 10 bases, 7 bases remained unmatched. The CDR3 consists of 15 residues. The full variable domain, completed using reference TRBV5-4 and TRBJ1-6, is ETGVTQSPTHLIKTRGQQVTLRCSSQSGHNTVSWYQQALGQGPQFIFQYYREEENGRGNFPPRFSGLQFPNYSSELNVNALELDDSALYLCASSLVGQERSPLHFGNGTRLTVT.